The present entry profiles one T cell receptor (beta chain) with its context. This sample stems from a study of T cell changes during pregnancy in multiple sclerosis. Generated by immunoSEQ multiplex PCR, the TCRdb table keeps only in-frame clones and is missing some. The sample contains tens of thousands of clones, 85% to 90% of which appear only once. The source material was CD8+ T cells from peripheral blood mononuclear cells, sampled in the first trimester of pregnancy. This TCR came from a female donor with multiple sclerosis, enrolled in a pregnancy study.

In DNA form, the CDR3 reads TGTGCCAGCAGCCCCGGGACCCGTCTCGGACTAGCGGGACAATCAAACACCGAGCAGTACTTC. Translated, it gives CASSPGTRLGLAGQSNTEQYF. The chain recombines TRBV7-8 with TRBJ2-7; 12 bases are shared with TRBD2. Losses at the gene ends were 5 bases for V and 6 bases for J; bases not matched to a gene: 26. Germline CDR1 is SGHVS and CDR2 is FQNEAQ. The CDR3 has 21 amino acids.